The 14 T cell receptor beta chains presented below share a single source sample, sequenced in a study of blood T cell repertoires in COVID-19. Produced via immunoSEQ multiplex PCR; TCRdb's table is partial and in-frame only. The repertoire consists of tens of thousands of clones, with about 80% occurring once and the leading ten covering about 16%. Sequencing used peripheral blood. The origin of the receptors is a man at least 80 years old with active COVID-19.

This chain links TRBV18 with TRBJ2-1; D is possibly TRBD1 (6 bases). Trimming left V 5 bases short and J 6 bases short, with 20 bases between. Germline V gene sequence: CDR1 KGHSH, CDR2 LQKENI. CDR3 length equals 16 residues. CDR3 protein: CASSENTGTSVNEQFF. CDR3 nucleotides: TGTGCCAGCTCAGAAAACACCGGGACAAGCGTCAATGAGCAGTTCTTC.

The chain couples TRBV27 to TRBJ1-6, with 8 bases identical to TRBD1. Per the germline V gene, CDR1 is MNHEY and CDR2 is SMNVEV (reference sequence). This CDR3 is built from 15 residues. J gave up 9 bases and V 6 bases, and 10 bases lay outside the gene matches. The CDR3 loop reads CASRGQGALVSPLHF. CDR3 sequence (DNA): TGTGCCAGCAGGGGCCAGGGGGCACTTGTTTCACCCCTCCACTTT.

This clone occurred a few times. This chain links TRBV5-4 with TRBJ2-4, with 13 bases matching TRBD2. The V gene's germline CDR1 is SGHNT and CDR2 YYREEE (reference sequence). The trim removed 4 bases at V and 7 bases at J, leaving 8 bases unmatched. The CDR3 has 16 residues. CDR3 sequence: CASSQRTSGSRNIQYF. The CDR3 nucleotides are TGTGCCAGCAGCCAGCGGACTAGCGGGAGTCGTAACATTCAGTACTTC.

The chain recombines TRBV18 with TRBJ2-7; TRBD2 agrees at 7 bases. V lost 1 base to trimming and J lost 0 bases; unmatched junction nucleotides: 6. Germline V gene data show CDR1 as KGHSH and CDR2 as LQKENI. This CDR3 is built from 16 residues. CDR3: CASSPLQRGYSYEQYF. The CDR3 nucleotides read TGTGCCAGCTCACCACTTCAGCGGGGCTACTCCTACGAGCAGTACTTC. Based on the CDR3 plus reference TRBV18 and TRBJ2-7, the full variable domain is NAGVMQNPRHLVRRRGQEARLRCSPMKGHSHVYWYRQLPEEGLKFMVYLQKENIIDESGMPKERFSAEFPKEGPSILRIQQVVRGDSAAYFCASSPLQRGYSYEQYFGPGTRLTVT.

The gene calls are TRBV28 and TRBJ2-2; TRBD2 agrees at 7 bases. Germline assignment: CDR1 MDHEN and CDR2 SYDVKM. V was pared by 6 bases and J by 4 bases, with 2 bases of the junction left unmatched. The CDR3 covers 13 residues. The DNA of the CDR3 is TGTGCCAGCAGATGGGGGGGCACCGGGGAGCTGTTTTTT. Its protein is CASRWGGTGELFF.

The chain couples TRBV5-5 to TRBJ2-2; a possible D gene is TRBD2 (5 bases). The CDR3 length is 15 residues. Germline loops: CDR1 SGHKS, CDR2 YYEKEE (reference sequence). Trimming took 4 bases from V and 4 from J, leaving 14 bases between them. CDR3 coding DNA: TGTGCCAGCAGCCCTTCCGGGCTAGCCACCGGGGAGCTGTTTTTT. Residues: CASSPSGLATGELFF. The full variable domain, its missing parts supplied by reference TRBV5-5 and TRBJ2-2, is DAGVTQSPTHLIKTRGQQVTLRCSPISGHKSVSWYQQVLGQGPQFIFQYYEKEERGRGNFPDRFSARQFPNYSSELNVNALLLGDSALYLCASSPSGLATGELFFGEGSRLTVL.

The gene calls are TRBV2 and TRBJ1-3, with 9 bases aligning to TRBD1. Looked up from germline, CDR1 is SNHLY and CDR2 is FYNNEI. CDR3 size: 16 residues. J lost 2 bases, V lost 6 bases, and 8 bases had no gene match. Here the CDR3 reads CASSQQGAIAGNTIYF. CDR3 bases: TGTGCCAGCAGCCAACAGGGGGCAATTGCTGGAAACACCATATATTTT.

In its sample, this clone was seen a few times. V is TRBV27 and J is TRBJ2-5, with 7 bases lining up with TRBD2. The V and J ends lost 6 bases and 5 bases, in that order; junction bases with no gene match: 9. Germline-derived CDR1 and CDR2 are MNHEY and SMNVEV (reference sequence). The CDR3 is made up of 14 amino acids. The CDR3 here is CASSQFSGRETQYF. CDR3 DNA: TGTGCCAGCAGCCAGTTTAGCGGGCGCGAGACCCAGTACTTC.

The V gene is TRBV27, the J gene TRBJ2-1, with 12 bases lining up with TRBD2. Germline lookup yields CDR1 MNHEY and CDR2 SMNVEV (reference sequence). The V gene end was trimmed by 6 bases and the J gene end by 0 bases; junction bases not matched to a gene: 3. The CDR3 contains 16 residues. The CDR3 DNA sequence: TGTGCCAGCAGGATACTAGCGGGAGGCTCCTACAATGAGCAGTTCTTC. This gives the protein CASRILAGGSYNEQFF.

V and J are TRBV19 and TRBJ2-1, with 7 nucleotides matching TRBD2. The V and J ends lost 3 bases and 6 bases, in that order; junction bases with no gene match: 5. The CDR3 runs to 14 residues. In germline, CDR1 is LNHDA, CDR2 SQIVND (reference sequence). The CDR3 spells CASSMGEGPNEQFF. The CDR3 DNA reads TGTGCCAGTAGTATGGGGGAGGGCCCCAATGAGCAGTTCTTC.

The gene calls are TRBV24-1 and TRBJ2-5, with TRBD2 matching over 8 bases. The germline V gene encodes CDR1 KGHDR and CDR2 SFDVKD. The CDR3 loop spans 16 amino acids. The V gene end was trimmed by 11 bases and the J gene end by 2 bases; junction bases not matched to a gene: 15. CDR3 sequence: CASSQPLAGGQETQYF. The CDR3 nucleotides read TGTGCCAGCTCTCAGCCCCTGGCGGGAGGTCAAGAGACCCAGTACTTC.

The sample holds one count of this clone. This CDR3 reads CASSFRGNTGELFF. The CDR3 nucleotides are TGTGCCAGCAGCTTCCGGGGGAACACCGGGGAGCTGTTTTTT. The V call is TRBV7-2, the J call TRBJ2-2; a possible D gene is TRBD2 (5 bases). The CDR3 contains 14 residues. Germline CDR1 reads SGHTA; CDR2 reads FQGNSA. V lost 3 bases and J 1 base, leaving 6 bases between the germline ends.

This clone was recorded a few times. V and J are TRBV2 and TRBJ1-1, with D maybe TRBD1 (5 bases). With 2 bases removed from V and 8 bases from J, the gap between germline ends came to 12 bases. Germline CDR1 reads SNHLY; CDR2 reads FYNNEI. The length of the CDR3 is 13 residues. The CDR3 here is CASSERWRGEAFF. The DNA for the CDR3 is TGTGCCAGCAGTGAACGGTGGAGGGGCGAAGCTTTCTTT.

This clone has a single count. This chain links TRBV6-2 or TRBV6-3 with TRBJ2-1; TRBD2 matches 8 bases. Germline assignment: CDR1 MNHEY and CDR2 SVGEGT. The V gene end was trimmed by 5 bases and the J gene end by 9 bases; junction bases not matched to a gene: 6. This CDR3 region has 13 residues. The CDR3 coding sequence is TGTGCCAGCAGTGGACAACTAGCGGCTGAGCAGTTCTTC. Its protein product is CASSGQLAAEQFF.